This T cell receptor (beta chain) was retrieved from a study of T cell changes during pregnancy in multiple sclerosis. The V and J ends lost 0 bases and 1 base respectively, with 6 bases between them. The length of the CDR3 is 14 residues. The germline gives CDR1 MNHNY, CDR2 SVGAGI (reference sequence). Method: immunoSEQ multiplex PCR; TCRdb's copy keeps in-frame clones and lacks some. The sample lists 70,000 to 95,000 clones, 94% occurring once. The sequences come from peripheral blood, collected after pregnancy. The rearrangement links TRBV6-6 to TRBJ1-1, with D uncertain. This receptor was identified in a female donor in good health, enrolled as a control in a pregnancy study. CDR3: CASSYSGANTEAFF. In DNA form, the CDR3 reads TGTGCCAGCAGTTACTCGGGCGCGAACACTGAAGCTTTCTTT.